This passage covers 32 T cell receptor beta chains from one sample sequenced in a study of control samples from healthy donors and cancer patients. Clones were read by immunoSEQ multiplex PCR, and TCRdb kept only the in-frame ones, dropping some. Of more than 85,000 clones listed, over 75% were seen once; the top ten hold approximately 3.7%. Material for sequencing was PBMCs. The receptor set was obtained from a woman aged 55-69 years with lung cancer.

The V gene is TRBV19, the J gene TRBJ1-5; TRBD1 matches at 9 bases. The germline V gene has CDR1 LNHDA and CDR2 SQIVND (reference sequence). V shed 2 bases and J 3 bases; nucleotides not matched to a gene: 5. The CDR3 runs 16 residues. This CDR3 reads CASSIRTGAPNQPQHF. CDR3 coding DNA: TGTGCCAGTAGTATACGGACAGGGGCCCCCAATCAGCCCCAGCATTTT.

The chain couples TRBV12-3 or TRBV12-4 to TRBJ2-7; possibly TRBD2 for D (6 bases). CDR3 length: 13 amino acids. V lost 8 bases to trimming and J lost 0 bases, with 11 bases between them. The CDR3 DNA follows: TGTGCCAGCGGGCGGGGCAACTCCTACGAGCAGTACTTC. Encoded protein: CASGRGNSYEQYF.

The chain links TRBV27 to TRBJ1-2; D not resolved. The V and J ends lost 8 bases and 4 bases respectively, with 20 bases between them. The CDR3 is 15 amino acids. The V gene's germline CDR1 is MNHEY and CDR2 SMNVEV (reference sequence). The CDR3: CASGLEGTAAYGYTF. The CDR3 nucleotides read TGTGCCAGCGGGCTTGAGGGAACGGCGGCCTATGGCTACACCTTC.

The CDR3 DNA is TGTGCCACCAGTGATTTGCTCACGCAGTATTTT. This encodes CATSDLLTQYF. This chain connects TRBV24-1 to TRBJ2-3; D is ambiguous. V dropped 0 bases and J dropped 9 bases, with 3 bases sitting between them. Germline CDR1 KGHDR, CDR2 SFDVKD. The CDR3 is 11 amino acids.

V and J are TRBV11-2 and TRBJ1-1; TRBD1 might be the D (6 bases). CDR1 and CDR2 (germline): SGHAT, FQNNGV. The CDR3 has 16 amino acids. V was pared by 3 bases and J by 1 base, with 15 bases between. The DNA of the CDR3 is TGTGCCAGCAGCTTCGGTCGGGGACACGAGAACACTGAAGCTTTCTTT. Translation gives CASSFGRGHENTEAFF.

The V call is TRBV10-3, the J call TRBJ2-7; D perhaps matches TRBD2 (5 bases). V dropped 10 bases and J dropped 2 bases, with 18 bases sitting between them. The CDR3 is 14 amino acids. Germline CDR1 reads ENHRY; CDR2 reads SYGVKD. DNA of the CDR3: TGTGCCACCGGAGGACTTCCGGGCACCTACGAGCAGTACTTC. This codes for CATGGLPGTYEQYF.

The chain joins TRBV5-6 to TRBJ2-5, with D unresolved. This CDR3 has 13 residues. CDR1 is SGHDT and CDR2 is YYEEEE in the germline V gene. With 3 bases removed from V and 2 bases from J, the gap between germline ends came to 8 bases. The CDR3 nucleotides are TGTGCCAGCAGCTCCGAAACACAAGAGACCCAGTACTTC. Translation gives CASSSETQETQYF.

V and J are TRBV5-4 and TRBJ2-5; a possible D gene is TRBD1 (5 bases). Trimming pared 2 bases from V and 3 bases from J, leaving 8 bases between. The CDR3 extends over 13 amino acids. The germline V gene encodes CDR1 SGHNT and CDR2 YYREEE (reference sequence). CDR3 DNA sequence: TGTGCCAGCAGCTTTGACAGAAAAGAGACCCAGTACTTC. Translating it yields CASSFDRKETQYF.

The J gene is TRBJ2-2, the V gene TRBV19; D is undetermined. Trimming stripped 5 bases from V and 1 base from J, with 8 bases between. From germline, CDR1 is LNHDA and CDR2 SQIVND (reference sequence). The CDR3 consists of 14 residues. The CDR3 bases are TGTGCCAGTAGTGCCGTGGGGAACACCGGGGAGCTGTTTTTT. Translated, it gives CASSAVGNTGELFF.

The chain has TRBV19 and TRBJ2-1; 14 bases map to TRBD2. V gave up 7 bases and J gave up 6 bases; unmatched junction bases: 2. This CDR3 is 14 amino acids long. CDR1 and CDR2 from the germline V gene are LNHDA and SQIVND (reference sequence). The CDR3 nucleotides are TGTGCCAGTACAGGGACTAGCGGGAGCAATGAGCAGTTCTTC. Translated, it gives CASTGTSGSNEQFF. Supplemented by reference TRBV19 and TRBJ2-1, the full variable domain reads DGGITQSPKYLFRKEGQNVTLSCEQNLNHDAMYWYRQDPGQGLRLIYYSQIVNDFQKGDIAEGYSVSREKKESFPLTVTSAQKNPTAFYLCASTGTSGSNEQFFGPGTRLTVL.

The CDR3 loop reads CASSTRDRPYEQYF. The CDR3 nucleotides are TGTGCCAGCAGTACCCGGGACCGACCCTACGAGCAGTACTTC. The chain is built from TRBV6-5 and TRBJ2-7; possibly TRBD1 or TRBD2 for D (5 bases each). The V end was cut by 5 bases, the J end by 2 bases, with 13 bases between. Germline CDR1 MNHEY, CDR2 SVGAGI. This CDR3 has 14 amino acids.

This sequence joins TRBV7-9 and TRBJ1-2; 8 nucleotides match TRBD1. CDR3 length: 14 amino acids. Germline V gene lookup returns CDR1 SEHNR and CDR2 FQNEAQ (reference sequence). The junction had 9 bases not matched to a gene; V was cut back by 5 bases and J by 7 bases. This CDR3 is CASSRRGREGGYTF. The CDR3 coding sequence is TGTGCCAGCAGCCGCAGGGGGCGGGAAGGTGGCTACACCTTC.

As for this clone: The sample contains more than one DNA sequence encoding this CDR3. DNA for the CDR3: TGCGCCAGCAGCTTGGCCGGGACTAGCGGCAATGAGCAGTTCTTC. It translates to CASSLAGTSGNEQFF. The chain has TRBV5-1 and TRBJ2-1; 11 bases map to TRBD2. The germline V gene encodes CDR1 SGHRS and CDR2 YFSETQ. The CDR3 is made up of 15 amino acids. The J segment lost 6 bases and the V segment lost 0 bases, leaving 2 bases of the junction unmatched.

The rearrangement joins TRBV28 to TRBJ2-3; no reliable D call. V was trimmed by 5 bases and J by 0 bases, leaving 15 bases between them. Germline V CDR1 and CDR2: MDHEN, SYDVKM. The CDR3 contains 16 residues. DNA of the CDR3: TGTGCCAGCAGTCCCCCCTCTTTGAGAAGCACAGATACGCAGTATTTT. Translated: CASSPPSLRSTDTQYF.

The gene calls are TRBV9 and TRBJ2-5; 10 bases are shared with TRBD1. The CDR3 is 16 residues long. Germline V gene lookup returns CDR1 SGDLS and CDR2 YYNGEE. The V gene end was trimmed by 0 bases and the J gene end by 4 bases; junction bases not matched to a gene: 6. The CDR3 DNA is TGTGCCAGCAGCGTAGAGGGACAGGGGATGGGAGAGACCCAGTACTTC. This codes for CASSVEGQGMGETQYF.

The chain employs TRBV3-1 (or the pseudogene TRBV3-2) and TRBJ1-2, with 9 bases matching TRBD1. Looked up from germline, CDR1 is LGHDT and CDR2 is YNNKEL (reference sequence). The CDR3 is made up of 17 amino acids. With 1 base clipped from V and 3 bases from J, the junction kept 9 bases outside the gene matches. DNA for the CDR3: TGTGCCAGCAGCCAAGCCGCGGGACAGGGTAATGACTATGGCTACACCTTC. Protein product: CASSQAAGQGNDYGYTF.

This chain uses TRBV27 with TRBJ1-3; D remains ambiguous. Deletions cut 0 bases from V and 0 bases from J, with 12 bases between. Germline lookup yields CDR1 MNHEY and CDR2 SMNVEV (reference sequence). This CDR3 has 17 amino acids. Written as DNA, the CDR3 is TGTGCCAGCAGTTTATCGTACGACGGAGCCTCTGGAAACACCATATATTTT. It yields the protein CASSLSYDGASGNTIYF.

The chain combines TRBV29-1 with TRBJ2-7; 11 positions agree with TRBD2. CDR3 length: 15 residues. Germline trimming cut 3 bases from V and 3 bases from J; bases unmatched to any gene: 7. CDR1 SQVTM and CDR2 ANQGSEA come from the germline V gene. The CDR3: CSVEGTSGSVYEQYF. CDR3 in DNA: TGCAGCGTTGAGGGAACTAGCGGGAGTGTCTACGAGCAGTACTTC.

The chain has TRBV5-1 and TRBJ2-6; D unclear. Germline CDR1 and CDR2: SGHRS and YFSETQ. CDR3 length: 15 residues. The germline V and J ends were trimmed by 1 base and 0 bases, with 5 bases remaining between them. In nucleotides, the CDR3 is TGCGCCAGCAGCTTGACGGGCTCTGGGGCCAACGTCCTGACTTTC. This encodes CASSLTGSGANVLTF.

The CDR3 region is CASSVQSSGGGTQYF. The CDR3 DNA reads as TGTGCCAGCAGCGTACAGTCTAGCGGGGGGGGGACCCAGTACTTC. This chain uses TRBV9 with TRBJ2-5; 12 bases are shared with TRBD2. Per germline, CDR1 SGDLS and CDR2 YYNGEE. V dropped 1 base and J dropped 7; count of bases not matched to a gene: 5. The CDR3 has 15 amino acids.

This sequence joins TRBV5-1 and TRBJ1-1, with unresolved D. V lost 0 bases and J 5 bases, leaving 5 bases between the germline ends. The CDR3 contains 12 residues. Germline-derived CDR1 and CDR2 are SGHRS and YFSETQ. This CDR3 reads CASSLGWTEAFF. Here the CDR3 DNA reads TGCGCCAGCAGCTTGGGGTGGACTGAAGCTTTCTTT.

This clone has a single count. CDR3 protein: CASSSLAGVYTGELFF. The CDR3 DNA reads TGTGCCAGCAGCTCCCTAGCGGGAGTGTACACCGGGGAGCTGTTTTTT. This chain links TRBV7-9 with TRBJ2-2; 10 bases are a match to TRBD2. This CDR3 comprises 16 residues. V lost 4 bases and J lost 3; bases outside the gene matches: 5. Per the germline V gene, CDR1 is SEHNR and CDR2 is FQNEAQ (reference sequence).

CDR3 in amino acids: CASSLSPGAGGDTEAFF. The CDR3 DNA reads TGTGCCAGCAGTTTATCCCCCGGGGCTGGGGGTGACACTGAAGCTTTCTTT. The rearrangement uses TRBV28 and TRBJ1-1; maybe TRBD1 (5 bases). The CDR3 has 17 amino acids. The V and J ends lost 1 base and 3 bases respectively, with 18 bases between them. Germline V CDR1 and CDR2: MDHEN, SYDVKM.

CDR3 region: CASSPDIGGAEAFF. The CDR3 DNA is TGTGCCAGCAGCCCGGACATTGGGGGGGCTGAAGCTTTCTTT. The rearrangement links TRBV11-3 to TRBJ1-1; TRBD1 is a possible D gene (5 bases). V was cut by 5 bases and J by 6 bases, with 16 bases left in between. This CDR3 contains 14 residues. CDR1 SGHNT and CDR2 YENEEA come from the germline V gene.

About this clone itself: This sample includes further DNA sequences coding for the same CDR3. CDR3 protein: CASSLDGGHSYNEQFF. The CDR3 bases are TGTGCCAGCAGCCTAGACGGGGGCCACTCCTACAATGAGCAGTTCTTC. The V gene is TRBV7-2, the J gene TRBJ2-1, with D perhaps given as TRBD1 or TRBD2 (6 bases each). The germline CDR1 and CDR2 sequences are SGHTA and FQGNSA. This CDR3 region has 16 residues. The V end lost 5 bases, the J end lost 0 bases, and 14 bases lay between the germline ends. Full variable domain (rest looked up from reference TRBV7-2 and TRBJ2-1): GAGVSQSPSNKVTEKGKDVELRCDPISGHTALYWYRQSLGQGLEFLIYFQGNSAPDKSGLPSDRFSAERTGGSVSTLTIQRTQQEDSAVYLCASSLDGGHSYNEQFFGPGTRLTVL.

The chain is built from TRBV18 and TRBJ1-3; possibly TRBD1 for D (5 bases). The V end lost 1 base, the J end lost 2 bases, and 9 bases lay between the germline ends. The CDR3 extends over 15 amino acids. The V gene's germline CDR1 is KGHSH and CDR2 LQKENI. CDR3 residues: CASSPQGVAGNTIYF. In DNA, the CDR3 is TGTGCCAGCTCACCACAAGGGGTGGCTGGAAACACCATATATTTT. The full variable domain, its missing parts supplied by reference TRBV18 and TRBJ1-3, is NAGVMQNPRHLVRRRGQEARLRCSPMKGHSHVYWYRQLPEEGLKFMVYLQKENIIDESGMPKERFSAEFPKEGPSILRIQQVVRGDSAAYFCASSPQGVAGNTIYFGEGSWLTVV.

The CDR3 sequence is CASSGNLAGGPWNEQFF. DNA for the CDR3: TGTGCCAGTAGTGGCAATCTAGCGGGGGGTCCGTGGAATGAGCAGTTCTTC. The rearrangement links TRBV19 to TRBJ2-1; 11 bases align to TRBD2. The CDR3 loop spans 17 amino acids. Per the germline V gene, CDR1 is LNHDA and CDR2 is SQIVND (reference sequence). Trimming at V came to 5 bases and at J to 7 bases, leaving 13 bases not matched to a gene.

This clone appeared once. The chain recombines TRBV30 with TRBJ1-2; possible D gene TRBD1, 6 bases. Per germline, CDR1 GTSNPN and CDR2 SVGIG (reference sequence). The CDR3 is 14 residues long. Trimming shortened V by 4 bases and J by 1 base, and 13 bases separated the two germline ends. CDR3: CAWKRGLGNYGYTF. CDR3 in DNA: TGTGCCTGGAAGCGGGGGCTAGGTAACTATGGCTACACCTTC.

The chain joins TRBV6-1 to TRBJ1-3, with TRBD1 matching over 8 bases. V lost 3 bases and J lost 3; bases outside the gene matches: 1. The CDR3 is 14 amino acids. Germline assignment: CDR1 MNHNS and CDR2 SASEGT. CDR3 in DNA: TGTGCCAGCAGTGACAGGGGGCGTGGAAACACCATATATTTT. It specifies CASSDRGRGNTIYF.

The genes are TRBV6-1 and TRBJ1-2; D is uncertain. The germline V and J ends were trimmed by 2 bases and 4 bases, with 11 bases remaining between them. Germline CDR1 MNHNS, CDR2 SASEGT. This CDR3 is 14 amino acids long. The CDR3 sequence: CASSELAPAYGYTF. CDR3 sequence (DNA): TGTGCCAGCAGTGAACTGGCACCAGCCTATGGCTACACCTTC.

The rearrangement uses TRBV6-5 and TRBJ2-2; D call uncertain. This CDR3 is built from 14 residues. Trimming took off 7 bases at V and 0 bases at J, with 9 bases between the two ends. Germline V gives CDR1 MNHEY, CDR2 SVGAGI. CDR3 sequence reads: CASNGGSNTGELFF. Here the CDR3 DNA reads TGTGCCAGCAATGGCGGTTCGAACACCGGGGAGCTGTTTTTT.

The J gene is TRBJ2-7, the V gene TRBV9, with D maybe TRBD2 (5 bases). This CDR3 comprises 18 residues. Germline values: CDR1 SGDLS, CDR2 YYNGEE. V was trimmed by 1 base and J by 0 bases, leaving 20 bases between them. The CDR3, as DNA: TGTGCCAGCAGCGTATCTTCGGACTTCTCGCCGAGCTCCTACGAGCAGTACTTC. Protein: CASSVSSDFSPSSYEQYF. Using reference TRBV9 and TRBJ2-7 for the parts outside the CDR3, the full variable domain is DSGVTQTPKHLITATGQRVTLRCSPRSGDLSVYWYQQSLDQGLQFLIQYYNGEERAKGNILERFSAQQFPDLHSELNLSSLELGDSALYFCASSVSSDFSPSSYEQYFGPGTRLTVT.